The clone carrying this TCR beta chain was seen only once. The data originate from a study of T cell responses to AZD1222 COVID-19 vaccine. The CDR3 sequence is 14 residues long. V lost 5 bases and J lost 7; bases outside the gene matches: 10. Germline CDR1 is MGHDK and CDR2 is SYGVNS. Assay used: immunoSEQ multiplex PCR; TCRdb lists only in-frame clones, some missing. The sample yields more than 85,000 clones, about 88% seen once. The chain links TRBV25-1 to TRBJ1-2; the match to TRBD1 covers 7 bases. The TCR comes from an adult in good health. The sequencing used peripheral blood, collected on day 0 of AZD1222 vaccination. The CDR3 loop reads CASSPLDRAGGYTF. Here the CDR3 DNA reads TGTGCCAGCAGTCCCCTTGACAGGGCTGGTGGCTACACCTTC.